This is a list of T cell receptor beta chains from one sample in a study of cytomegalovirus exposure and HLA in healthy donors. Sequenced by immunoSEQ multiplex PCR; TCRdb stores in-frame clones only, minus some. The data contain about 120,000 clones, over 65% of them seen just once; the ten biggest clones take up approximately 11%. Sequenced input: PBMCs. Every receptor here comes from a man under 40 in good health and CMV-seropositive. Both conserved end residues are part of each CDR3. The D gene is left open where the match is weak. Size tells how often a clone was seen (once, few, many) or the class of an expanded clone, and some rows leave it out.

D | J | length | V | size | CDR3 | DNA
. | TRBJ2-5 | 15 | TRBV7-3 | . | CASSLGTGGQETQYF | TGTGCCAGCAGCTTAGGAACAGGCGGACAAGAGACCCAGTACTTC
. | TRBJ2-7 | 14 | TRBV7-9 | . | CASSPRDKAYEQYF | TGTGCCAGCAGCCCCCGGGACAAAGCCTACGAGCAGTACTTC
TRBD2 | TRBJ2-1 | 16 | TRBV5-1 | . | CASSLAGLAGEDEQFF | TGCGCCAGCAGCTTGGCCGGACTAGCGGGAGAGGATGAGCAGTTCTTC
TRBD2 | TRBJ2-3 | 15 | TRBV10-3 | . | CATSKGRGRTDTQYF | TGTGCCACCTCCAAGGGGCGGGGGAGAACAGATACGCAGTATTTT
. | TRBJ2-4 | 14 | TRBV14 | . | CASSQETGLNIQYF | TGTGCCAGCAGCCAAGAGACCGGACTAAACATTCAGTACTTC
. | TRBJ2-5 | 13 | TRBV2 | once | CASSGLSEETQYF | TGTGCCAGCAGTGGTTTGTCCGAAGAGACCCAGTACTTC
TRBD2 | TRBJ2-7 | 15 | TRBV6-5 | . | CASRALAGPSYEQYF | TGTGCCAGCAGGGCACTAGCGGGGCCCTCCTACGAGCAGTACTTC
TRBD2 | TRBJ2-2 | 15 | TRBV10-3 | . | CAISVRTSDTGELFF | TGTGCCATCAGTGTGCGGACTAGCGACACCGGGGAGCTGTTTTTT
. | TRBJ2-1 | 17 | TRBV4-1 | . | CASSQDSGRSSYNEQFF | TGCGCCAGCAGCCAAGACAGCGGCCGCAGCTCCTACAATGAGCAGTTCTTC
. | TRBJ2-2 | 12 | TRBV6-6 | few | CASSPGTGELFF | TGTGCCAGCAGTCCGGGGACCGGGGAGCTGTTTTTT
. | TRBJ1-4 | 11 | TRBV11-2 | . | CASSLGGKLFF | TGTGCCAGCAGCTTAGGCGGAAAACTGTTTTTT
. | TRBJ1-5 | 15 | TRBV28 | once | CASSLEGSSNQPQHF | TGTGCCAGCAGTTTGGAGGGGAGTAGCAATCAGCCCCAGCATTTT
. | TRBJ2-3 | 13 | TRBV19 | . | CASSPGHPDTQYF | TGTGCCAGCTCCCCAGGGCACCCAGATACGCAGTATTTT
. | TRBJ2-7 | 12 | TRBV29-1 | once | CSVELAAYEQYF | TGCAGCGTTGAACTAGCCGCCTACGAGCAGTACTTC
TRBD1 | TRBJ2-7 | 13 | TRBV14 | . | CASSRDRVGEQYF | TGTGCCAGCAGCCGCGACAGGGTCGGCGAGCAGTACTTC
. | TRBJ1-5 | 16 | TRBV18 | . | CASSPSGEASNQPQHF | TGTGCCAGCTCACCGTCGGGGGAGGCGAGCAATCAGCCCCAGCATTTT
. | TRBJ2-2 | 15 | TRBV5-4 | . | CASSFSGSWAGELFF | TGTGCCAGCAGCTTCTCGGGGAGTTGGGCCGGGGAGCTGTTTTTT
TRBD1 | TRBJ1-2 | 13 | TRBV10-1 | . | CASSPDRDYGYTF | TGCGCCAGCAGCCCCGACAGGGACTATGGCTACACCTTC
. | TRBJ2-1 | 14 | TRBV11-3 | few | CASSLGQGWDEQFF | TGTGCCAGCAGCTTAGGGCAGGGCTGGGATGAGCAGTTCTTC
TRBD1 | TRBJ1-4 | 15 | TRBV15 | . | CATSRATGINEKLFF | TGTGCCACCAGCAGAGCGACAGGGATTAATGAAAAACTGTTTTTT
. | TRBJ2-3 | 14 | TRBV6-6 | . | CASSSLTNSDTQYF | TGTGCCAGCAGTTCACTTACCAACTCAGATACGCAGTATTTT
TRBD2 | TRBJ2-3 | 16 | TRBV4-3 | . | CASSLLSGDGADTQYF | TGCGCCAGCAGCCTACTAAGCGGGGATGGGGCAGATACGCAGTATTTT
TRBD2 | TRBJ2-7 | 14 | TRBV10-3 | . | CASKAGGSSYEQYF | TGTGCCAGTAAAGCGGGAGGGAGCTCCTACGAGCAGTACTTC
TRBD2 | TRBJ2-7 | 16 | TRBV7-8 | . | CASSLDPSGRSYEQYF | TGTGCCAGCAGCTTAGACCCTAGCGGGAGGTCTTACGAGCAGTACTTC
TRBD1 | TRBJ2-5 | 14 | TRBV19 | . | CASSRTGAGETQYF | TGTGCCAGTAGTAGGACAGGGGCGGGAGAGACCCAGTACTTC
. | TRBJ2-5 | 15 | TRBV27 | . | CASSHRRAGGETQYF | TGTGCCAGCAGCCATCGGCGCGCAGGAGGGGAGACCCAGTACTTC
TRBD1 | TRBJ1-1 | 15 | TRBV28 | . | CASSSPTGGGTEAFF | TGTGCCAGCAGTTCCCCGACAGGGGGCGGCACTGAAGCTTTCTTT
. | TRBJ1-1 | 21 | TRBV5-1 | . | CASSLGGFRTQLLTMNTEAFF | TGCGCCAGCAGTCTGGGGGGATTTAGGACGCAGCTACTAACCATGAACACTGAAGCTTTCTTT
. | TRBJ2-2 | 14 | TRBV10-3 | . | CAISSYGGTGELFF | TGTGCCATCAGTTCGTACGGAGGGACCGGGGAGCTGTTTTTT
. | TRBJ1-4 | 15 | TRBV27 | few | CASSSFGVLGEKLFF | TGTGCCAGCAGTTCCTTCGGGGTCTTGGGTGAAAAACTGTTTTTT
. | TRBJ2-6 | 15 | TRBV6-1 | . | CASSGQVSGANVLTF | TGTGCCAGCAGTGGCCAGGTATCTGGGGCCAACGTCCTGACTTTC
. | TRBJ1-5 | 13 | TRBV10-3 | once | CAISETEGQPQHF | TGTGCCATCAGTGAGACTGAGGGTCAGCCCCAGCATTTT
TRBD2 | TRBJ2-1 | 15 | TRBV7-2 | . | CASSLVGLAANEQFF | TGTGCCAGCAGCTTAGTGGGACTAGCTGCCAATGAGCAGTTCTTC
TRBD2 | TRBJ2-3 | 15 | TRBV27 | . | CASSPTSALADTQYF | TGTGCCAGCAGCCCGACTAGCGCCTTGGCAGATACGCAGTATTTT